This TCR beta chain was obtained from a study of CD8 T cells in ankylosing spondylitis. Quantitative molecular-barcoded 5'-RACE generated the TCR beta libraries. TCRdb recomputed calls from the 5' RACE reads with MiXCR, one row per CDR3 protein. The repertoire holds approximately 250,000 distinct CDR3 sequences, with 10% to 13% as singletons. Study-wide findings and caveats: Ankylosing spondylitis blood appeared to carry a characteristic TCR beta motif of roughly 8 highly homologous variants. Reports of some motif variants in reactive arthritis synovial fluid and blood predate this one.

As concerns this clonotype: Its antigen remains unidentified. The DNA is left out, because the CDR3 cannot be placed on it with certainty; the CDR3 is given as TCRdb lists it.

In germline, CDR1 is SGHTA, CDR2 FQGNSA. 15 amino acids form the CDR3, both terminal residues included. This sequence joins TRBV7-2 and TRBJ2-1; TRBD1, the D gene given by the table, was not confirmed from the DNA. Sequenced sample: blood, either unsorted or a sorted T cell fraction (not recorded which). This sequence was found in a male donor with ankylosing spondylitis or in good health (not recorded which). CDR3 protein: CASSPFGQGNNEEFF.